This is a list of T cell receptor beta chains from one sample in a study of blood T cell repertoires in COVID-19. TCRdb's copy holds only in-frame clones and misses some; the assay was immunoSEQ multiplex PCR. Of under 200,000 clones listed, under 95% are singletons. The sequenced material came from peripheral blood. Source of these receptors: a man aged 18 to 30 with acute or convalescent COVID-19. The CDR3 runs from the conserved cysteine through the conserved F or W. D genes are given only for firm matches. Clone size is not always given. Where it is, it says once, few, many or a class for expanded clones.

size	J	V	D	CDR3	DNA
NA	TRBJ1-2	TRBV5-4	NA	CASSLVGAERGYTF	TGTGCCAGCAGCTTGGTAGGGGCAGAGAGGGGCTACACCTTC
few	TRBJ1-5	TRBV19	NA	CASSIWESGNQPQHF	TGTGCCAGTAGTATATGGGAGAGTGGCAATCAGCCCCAGCATTTT
NA	TRBJ1-6	TRBV3-1/TRBV3-2	NA	CASSLYGGNSPLHF	TGTGCCAGCAGCCTCTACGGGGGGAATTCACCCCTCCACTTT
NA	TRBJ1-5	TRBV5-8	TRBD1	CASSSDRGHQPQHF	TGTGCCAGCAGCTCTGACAGGGGGCATCAGCCCCAGCATTTT
NA	TRBJ1-1	TRBV3-1/TRBV3-2	NA	CASSPFNGGSGRPDTEAFF	TGTGCCAGCAGCCCATTTAATGGAGGCAGCGGCAGACCCGACACTGAAGCTTTCTTT
NA	TRBJ1-3	TRBV6-6	TRBD1	CASSYSIGDRGRSGNTIYF	TGTGCCAGCAGCTACTCGATTGGCGACAGGGGGCGAAGCGGAAACACCATATATTTT
NA	TRBJ2-7	TRBV5-1	TRBD1	CASSSRGTGQGVNEQYF	TGCGCCAGCAGCTCGAGGGGTACCGGACAGGGGGTCAACGAGCAGTACTTC
NA	TRBJ1-5	TRBV6-2/TRBV6-3	TRBD1	CASSYGQVSQPQHF	TGTGCCAGCAGTTATGGACAGGTTAGTCAGCCCCAGCATTTT
NA	TRBJ2-7	TRBV2	NA	CASSQGYEQYF	TGTGCCAGCAGTCAGGGCTACGAGCAGTACTTC
NA	TRBJ1-5	TRBV5-8	NA	CASSLGVNQPQHF	TGTGCCAGCAGCTTGGGAGTAAATCAGCCCCAGCATTTT
NA	TRBJ1-2	TRBV5-1	NA	CASTLIKPGGNYGYTF	TGCGCCAGCACTCTTATCAAACCGGGAGGTAACTATGGCTACACCTTC
NA	TRBJ2-7	TRBV3-1/TRBV3-2	TRBD1	CASSRPGQGYEQYF	TGTGCCAGCAGTCGTCCGGGACAGGGGTACGAGCAGTACTTC
NA	TRBJ2-1	TRBV4-1	TRBD2	CASSQETSGEEQFF	TGCGCCAGCAGCCAAGAGACTAGCGGGGAAGAGCAGTTCTTC
few	TRBJ2-1	TRBV11-2	NA	CASTEWGGEQFF	TGTGCCAGCACCGAGTGGGGGGGCGAGCAGTTCTTC
NA	TRBJ1-2	TRBV2	NA	CATSRGMDYGYTF	TGTGCCACTTCACGGGGGATGGACTATGGCTACACCTTC
NA	TRBJ1-2	TRBV27	TRBD1	CASSLFSGQGNYGYTF	TGTGCCAGCAGTTTATTTTCCGGACAGGGCAACTATGGCTACACCTTC
NA	TRBJ2-1	TRBV25-1	TRBD1	CASSEYRGNNEQFF	TGTGCCAGCAGTGAATACAGGGGGAACAATGAGCAGTTCTTC
NA	TRBJ1-1	TRBV5-6	NA	CASSDLGRQAPGAFF	TGTGCCAGCAGCGATCTGGGCCGTCAAGCCCCAGGGGCTTTCTTT